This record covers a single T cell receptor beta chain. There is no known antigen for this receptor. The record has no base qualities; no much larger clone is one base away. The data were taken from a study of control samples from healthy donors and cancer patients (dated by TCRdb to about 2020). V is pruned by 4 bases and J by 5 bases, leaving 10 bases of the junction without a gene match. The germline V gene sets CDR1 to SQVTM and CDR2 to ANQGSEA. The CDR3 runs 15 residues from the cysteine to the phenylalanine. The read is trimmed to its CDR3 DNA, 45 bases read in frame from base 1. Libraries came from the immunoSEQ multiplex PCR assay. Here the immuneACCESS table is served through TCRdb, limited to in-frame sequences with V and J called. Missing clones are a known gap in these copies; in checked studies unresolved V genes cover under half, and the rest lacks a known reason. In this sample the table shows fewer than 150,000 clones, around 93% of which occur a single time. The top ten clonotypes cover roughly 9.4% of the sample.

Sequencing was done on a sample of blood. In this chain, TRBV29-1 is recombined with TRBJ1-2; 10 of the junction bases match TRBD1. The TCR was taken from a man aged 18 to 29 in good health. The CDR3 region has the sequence CSVGVKTGGLYGYTF. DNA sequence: TGCAGCGTTGGGGTTAAGACAGGGGGCCTGTATGGCTACACCTTC. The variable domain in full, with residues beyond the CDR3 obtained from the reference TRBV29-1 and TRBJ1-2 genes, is SAVISQKPSRDICQRGTSLTIQCQVDSQVTMMFWYRQQPGQSLTLIATANQGSEATYESGFVIDKFPISRPNLTFSTLTVSNMSPEDSSIYLCSVGVKTGGLYGYTFGSGTRLTVV.